Listed here are 20 T cell receptor beta chains from one sample, sequenced in a study of human T cells and chemical hapten exposure. Documented time point: patch test 2, 6 weeks after DPC sensitization. The treatment is: therapeutic diphenylcyclopropenone sensitization with weekly scalp DPC. One entry per CDR3 protein, called by TCRdb with MiXCR from the RACE reads. The sample lists more than 110,000 distinct CDR3 sequences, 12% occurring once. Sequenced material: whole blood, taken in connection with sensitization to the hapten diphenylcyclopropenone (DPC). The receptors originated from a woman aged 45-60 years with alopecia areata. Some clones in this sample may be carry-over from other donors' samples.

The table lists this clonotype with many counts. The V and J genes are TRBV30 and TRBJ1-4, with TRBD1 as a possible D gene (5 bases). V was clipped by 2 bases and J by 5 bases, with 12 bases between them. Looked up from germline, CDR1 is GTSNPN and CDR2 is SVGIG (reference sequence). The CDR3 runs to 14 residues. CDR3 in amino acids: CAWSRGDLNEKLFF. The CDR3 region has the DNA TGTGCCTGGAGTCGGGGGGACCTAAATGAAAAACTGTTTTTT.

The V gene is TRBV4-3, the J gene TRBJ1-1; 7 nucleotides line up with TRBD1. The V gene's germline CDR1 is LGHNA and CDR2 YSLEER. The CDR3 is made up of 23 amino acids. Losses at the gene ends were 4 bases for V and 4 bases for J; bases not matched to a gene: 33. This chain's CDR3 is CASSREGGSDRESGGRSVTEAFF. The CDR3 DNA follows: TGCGCCAGCAGCCGAGAAGGGGGTTCAGACAGGGAGTCTGGTGGTAGGTCGGTCACTGAAGCTTTCTTT.

This clonotype was picked up many times. This sequence joins TRBV20-1 and TRBJ2-1; no clear D gene. The CDR3 is 15 residues long. The V gene's germline CDR1 is DFQATT and CDR2 SNEGSKA (reference sequence). V gave up 0 bases and J gave up 7 bases, with 16 bases separating them. The CDR3 sequence is CSARDQSWVANEQFF. CDR3 bases: TGCAGTGCTAGAGATCAGAGCTGGGTTGCGAATGAGCAGTTCTTC.

This clonotype was seen a handful of times. CDR3 in amino acids: CSARELAGRTYEQYF. In DNA form, the CDR3 reads TGCAGTGCTAGAGAATTAGCGGGAAGAACCTACGAGCAGTACTTC. The chain couples TRBV20-1 to TRBJ2-7, with TRBD2 identical over 8 bases. V was pared by 0 bases and J by 2 bases, with 6 bases of the junction left unmatched. This CDR3 has 15 amino acids. From germline, CDR1 is DFQATT and CDR2 SNEGSKA (reference sequence).

This clonotype appeared a single time. The V gene is TRBV7-2, the J gene TRBJ2-1, with 8 bases lining up with TRBD2. V gave up 5 bases and J gave up 16 bases; unmatched junction bases: 10. Per germline, CDR1 SGHTA and CDR2 FQGNSA. The CDR3 loop spans 12 amino acids. CDR3: CASSLRAGALFF. In DNA form, the CDR3 reads TGTGCCAGCAGCCTAAGAGCGGGGGCCCTATTCTTC.

The rearrangement joins TRBV6-5 to TRBJ2-3; TRBD2 matches at 7 bases. V lost 0 bases to trimming and J lost 5 bases; unmatched junction nucleotides: 8. Germline CDR1 and CDR2: MNHEY and SVGAGI. The CDR3 is made up of 16 amino acids. DNA for the CDR3: TGTGCCAGCAGTTACTCCGGGGCGGGAGCTGGAGATACGCAGTATTTT. It encodes CASSYSGAGAGDTQYF.

This clonotype was recorded a few times. The gene calls are TRBV5-5 and TRBJ1-2; TRBD1 aligns across 12 bases. Looked up from germline, CDR1 is SGHKS and CDR2 is YYEKEE (reference sequence). The CDR3 runs to 15 residues. V shed 4 bases, J shed 5 bases, and the junction held 6 bases outside the gene matches. CDR3 sequence: CASSLGTGGTYGYTF. CDR3 nucleotide sequence: TGTGCCAGCAGCCTAGGGACAGGGGGCACATATGGCTACACCTTC.

This clonotype was observed a handful of times. V usage is TRBV13 and J usage is TRBJ1-3, with D hard to call. CDR1 is PRHDT, CDR2 FYEKMQ, per germline (reference sequence). CDR3 length equals 15 residues. Trimming removed 5 bases at V and 0 bases at J, with 11 bases between. The CDR3 protein is CASSPGRLSGNTIYF. DNA of the CDR3: TGTGCCAGCAGCCCGGGCAGGCTCTCTGGAAACACCATATATTTT. Using reference TRBV13 and TRBJ1-3 for the parts outside the CDR3, the full variable domain is AAGVIQSPRHLIKEKRETATLKCYPIPRHDTVYWYQQGPGQDPQFLISFYEKMQSDKGSIPDRFSAQQFSDYHSELNMSSLELGDSALYFCASSPGRLSGNTIYFGEGSWLTVV.

This chain uses TRBV13 with TRBJ2-7; 12 bases map to TRBD1. The V gene end was trimmed by 2 bases and the J gene end by 7 bases; junction bases not matched to a gene: 12. The CDR3 runs 17 residues. Germline CDR1 and CDR2: PRHDT and FYEKMQ (reference sequence). The CDR3 protein is CASSLRTGTGGYGEQYF. The DNA for the CDR3 is TGTGCCAGCAGCTTAAGGACAGGGACAGGGGGCTATGGGGAGCAGTACTTC.

The table lists this clonotype with many counts. This chain connects TRBV7-2 to TRBJ2-3, with 9 bases fitting TRBD1. The V segment lost 5 bases and the J segment 1 base; nucleotides outside the gene matches: 10. The germline V gene encodes CDR1 SGHTA and CDR2 FQGNSA. The CDR3 consists of 17 residues. CDR3 protein: CASSADRGPRGTDTQYF. For the CDR3, the DNA is TGTGCCAGCAGCGCGGACAGGGGCCCTCGGGGCACAGATACGCAGTATTTT.

This clonotype has at least ten counts. The chain joins TRBV20-1 to TRBJ1-1; D unclear. Germline CDR1 and CDR2: DFQATT and SNEGSKA (reference sequence). Trimming took 3 bases from V and 2 from J, leaving 10 bases between them. CDR3 length equals 13 residues. CDR3 amino acids: CSASVSDNTEAFF. The CDR3 DNA follows: TGCAGTGCTAGCGTTTCGGATAACACTGAAGCTTTCTTT.

The V and J genes are TRBV6-2 or TRBV6-3 and TRBJ1-1; 8 bases map to TRBD1. CDR1 and CDR2 from the germline V gene are MNHEY and SVGEGT. The length of the CDR3 is 15 residues. With 2 bases clipped from V and 0 bases from J, the junction kept 2 bases outside the gene matches. The CDR3 region is CASSYQGALNTEAFF. The CDR3 DNA sequence: TGTGCCAGCAGTTACCAGGGGGCGTTGAACACTGAAGCTTTCTTT.

Only a few counts were recorded for this clonotype. The rearrangement links TRBV6-1 to TRBJ2-3; TRBD1 agrees at 12 bases. Germline V CDR1 and CDR2: MNHNS, SASEGT. V lost 6 bases to trimming and J lost 4 bases; unmatched junction nucleotides: 5. The CDR3 has 15 amino acids. This chain's CDR3 is CASRKGTGGSDTQYF. As DNA, the CDR3 is TGTGCCAGCAGAAAAGGGACAGGGGGCTCAGATACGCAGTATTTT.

The J gene is TRBJ2-1, the V gene TRBV29-1; no clear D gene. Per germline, CDR1 SQVTM and CDR2 ANQGSEA. This CDR3 contains 13 residues. The CDR3: CRAPEGSYNEQFF. As DNA, the CDR3 is TGCAGAGCCCCAGAAGGCTCCTACAATGAGCAGTTCTTC.

The V call is TRBV12-3 or TRBV12-4, the J call TRBJ2-7, with 13 bases lining up with TRBD2. The J call may be wrong; the DNA end is better matched by TRBJ2-1. CDR3 length equals 17 residues. The CDR3 DNA reads as TGTGCCAGCAGTTACGGGACTAGCGGGACCGAACTCTACGAGCAGTTCTTC. This gives the protein CASSYGTSGTELYEQFF.

The V gene is TRBV7-3, the J gene TRBJ2-3, with 9 bases matching TRBD1. From germline, CDR1 is SGHTA and CDR2 FQGTGA. J gave up 0 bases and V 5 bases, and 6 bases lay outside the gene matches. The length of the CDR3 is 16 residues. DNA for the CDR3: TGTGCCAGCAGCGCTTACAGGGGGCGAAGCACAGATACGCAGTATTTT. It specifies CASSAYRGRSTDTQYF.

The table lists this clonotype with a count of one. An end of the junction does not agree with germline; a read error may underlie this. J is TRBJ2-5 and V is TRBV20-1, with 9 bases identical to TRBD2. Per germline, CDR1 DFQATT and CDR2 SNEGSKA (reference sequence). The CDR3 runs to 15 residues. The CDR3: CSAQEAGGDQEIQYF. The DNA for the CDR3 is TGCAGTGCCCAGGAGGCGGGGGGGGACCAAGAGATCCAGTACTTC.

This clonotype was seen a few times. This sequence joins TRBV7-2 and TRBJ2-1; D not resolved. CDR1 and CDR2 from the germline V gene are SGHTA and FQGNSA. Between the trimmed V and J ends, which lost 4 bases and 6 bases, there was a span of 10 bases. The CDR3 spans 13 residues. DNA of the CDR3: TGTGCCAGCAGCTCCAACTGGCCCAATGAGCAGTTCTTC. Translating it yields CASSSNWPNEQFF.

This chain uses TRBV5-1 with TRBJ1-6; D is perhaps TRBD1 (6 bases). Per germline, CDR1 SGHRS and CDR2 YFSETQ. The CDR3 contains 14 residues. The V gene lost 0 bases and the J gene lost 7 bases, with 8 bases spanning the gap. The CDR3 protein is CASSLVDRNSPLHF. The CDR3 coding sequence is TGCGCCAGCAGCTTGGTGGACAGAAATTCACCCCTCCACTTT.

In this sample, this clonotype turned up a few times. The V and J genes are TRBV29-1 and TRBJ2-3, with TRBD2 matching over 12 bases. The CDR3 extends over 17 amino acids. Germline lookup yields CDR1 SQVTM and CDR2 ANQGSEA. J was trimmed by 2 bases and V by 0 bases; bases with no gene match: 6. CDR3 sequence: CSVEDRGLAGLTDTQYF. The CDR3 DNA is TGCAGCGTTGAAGATCGGGGACTAGCGGGCCTCACAGATACGCAGTATTTT.